This is a list of T cell receptor beta chains from one sample in a study of control samples from healthy donors and cancer patients. Clones were read by immunoSEQ multiplex PCR, and TCRdb kept only the in-frame ones, dropping some. The table lists 150,000 to 200,000 clones, approximately 94% of them singletons. Sequenced sample: PBMCs. The receptors here all came from a man in his fifties or sixties with colorectal cancer. The CDR3 runs from the conserved cysteine through the conserved F or W. D genes are given only for firm matches. The listing skips clone size in some rows; elsewhere it reads once, few, many or a size class.

j_call,clone_size,v_call,d_call,cdr3_aa,cdr3_nt
TRBJ2-5,-,TRBV12-5,TRBD2,CAQVAGGRETQYF,TGTGCCCAGGTAGCGGGGGGCAGGGAGACCCAGTACTTC
TRBJ2-7,-,TRBV6-5,TRBD1,CASSYSWDRGTYEQYF,TGTGCCAGCAGTTACTCCTGGGACAGGGGGACCTACGAGCAGTACTTC
TRBJ1-1,many,TRBV11-2,TRBD1,CASSLESSRTGGNTEAFF,TGTGCCAGCAGCTTAGAATCGTCCCGGACAGGGGGGAACACTGAAGCTTTCTTT
TRBJ1-2,-,TRBV10-3,TRBD1,CAISDRGRSYTF,TGTGCCATCAGTGACAGGGGGCGTAGCTACACCTTC
TRBJ1-6,-,TRBV12-3/TRBV12-4,-,CASRGNNSPLHF,TGTGCCAGCAGAGGGAATAATTCACCCCTCCACTTT
TRBJ1-2,-,TRBV3-1/TRBV3-2,TRBD1,CASSQIGGDGYTF,TGTGCCAGCAGCCAAATAGGGGGCGACGGCTACACCTTC
TRBJ2-7,-,TRBV12-3/TRBV12-4,-,CASSGVGEQYF,TGTGCCAGCAGTGGGGTGGGCGAGCAGTACTTC
TRBJ1-4,-,TRBV2,-,CASNLQGTTNEKLFF,TGTGCCAGCAATCTACAGGGTACAACTAATGAAAAACTGTTTTTT
TRBJ1-4,-,TRBV7-9,TRBD1,CASSLGQGVRTNEKLFF,TGTGCCAGCAGCTTGGGACAGGGGGTACGGACTAATGAAAAACTGTTTTTT
TRBJ1-2,-,TRBV5-1,TRBD1,CASSPTGGEKGYTF,TGCGCCAGCAGCCCAACAGGGGGGGAGAAAGGCTACACCTTC
TRBJ1-2,-,TRBV4-1,-,CASSQEGQAYGYTF,TGCGCCAGCAGCCAAGAAGGCCAGGCCTATGGCTACACCTTC
TRBJ1-2,-,TRBV5-1,TRBD1,CASSLGQGSDGYTF,TGCGCCAGCAGCCTAGGACAGGGGTCGGATGGCTACACCTTC
TRBJ1-2,few,TRBV6-5,TRBD1,CASSYSRTGNYGYTF,TGTGCCAGCAGTTACTCCAGGACAGGGAACTATGGCTACACCTTC
TRBJ2-7,-,TRBV3-1/TRBV3-2,-,CASSQVSYEQYF,TGTGCCAGCAGCCAGGTCTCCTACGAGCAGTACTTC
TRBJ2-5,-,TRBV30,TRBD2,CAWSGLAGETQYF,TGTGCCTGGAGCGGACTAGCTGGAGAGACCCAGTACTTC
TRBJ1-1,-,TRBV2,-,CASKADVNTEAFF,TGTGCCAGCAAGGCAGACGTGAACACTGAAGCTTTCTTT
TRBJ2-7,-,TRBV5-8,TRBD1,CASSLGQVSSLPYF,TGTGCCAGCAGCCTGGGACAGGTATCCTCCCTCCCGTACTTC
TRBJ1-5,-,TRBV2,-,CASRDDSNQPQHF,TGTGCCAGCAGGGACGATAGCAATCAGCCCCAGCATTTT
TRBJ1-3,-,TRBV6-5,TRBD1,CASSSNRGMKGNTIYF,TGTGCCAGCAGTTCGAACAGGGGTATGAAAGGAAACACCATATATTTT
TRBJ1-5,-,TRBV25-1,-,CASSDSKGHNQPQHF,TGTGCCAGCAGCGACTCCAAGGGGCATAATCAGCCCCAGCATTTT
TRBJ1-5,-,TRBV10-3,TRBD1,CAISETGAGHQPQHF,TGTGCCATCAGTGAGACAGGGGCTGGGCATCAGCCCCAGCATTTT
TRBJ2-3,-,TRBV11-2,TRBD2,CASKMVAGGRTDTQYF,TGTGCCAGCAAGATGGTAGCGGGGGGTCGCACAGATACGCAGTATTTT
TRBJ2-1,-,TRBV19,-,CASSIWGNEQFF,TGTGCCAGTAGTATTTGGGGAAATGAGCAGTTCTTC
TRBJ1-3,once,TRBV18,-,CASGKEGGGSGNTIYF,TGTGCCAGCGGAAAGGAGGGGGGCGGCTCTGGAAACACCATATATTTT
TRBJ2-5,-,TRBV5-8,TRBD2,CASSLDRGGRTQYF,TGTGCCAGCAGCTTGGATCGGGGGGGGAGGACCCAGTACTTC
TRBJ2-1,-,TRBV4-3,TRBD2,CASSPRASGYNEQFF,TGCGCCAGCAGCCCCCGGGCTAGCGGCTACAATGAGCAGTTCTTC
TRBJ2-5,once,TRBV3-1/TRBV3-2,TRBD2,CASSHGGEETQYF,TGTGCCAGCAGCCACGGGGGGGAAGAGACCCAGTACTTC
TRBJ1-1,once,TRBV18,-,CASSPGRGNTEAFF,TGTGCCAGCTCACCCGGACGGGGAAACACTGAAGCTTTCTTT
TRBJ1-2,few,TRBV6-6,-,CASSRQSPLDGYTF,TGTGCCAGCAGCCGACAGTCACCATTGGATGGCTACACCTTC
TRBJ2-7,-,TRBV7-2,TRBD1,CASSLGQGLGEQYF,TGTGCCAGCAGCCTAGGACAGGGGCTGGGCGAGCAGTACTTC
TRBJ1-6,once,TRBV3-1/TRBV3-2,TRBD1,CASSQGTGGENSPLHF,TGTGCCAGCAGCCAAGGGACAGGGGGGGAAAATTCACCCCTCCACTTT
TRBJ2-7,-,TRBV5-1,-,CASSLSSGEFPREQYF,TGCGCCAGCAGCTTGAGTTCCGGGGAATTCCCGAGGGAGCAGTACTTC
TRBJ1-4,-,TRBV4-3,-,CASSQDRSTNEKLFF,TGCGCCAGCAGCCAAGATCGCTCAACTAATGAAAAACTGTTTTTT
TRBJ2-1,-,TRBV5-6,-,CASSQGPLGGEQFF,TGTGCCAGCAGCCAGGGACCCTTGGGGGGTGAGCAGTTCTTC
TRBJ2-5,-,TRBV10-3,-,CATQETQYF,TGTGCCACACAAGAGACCCAGTACTTC
TRBJ1-2,few,TRBV20-1,-,CSAPCEEGYTF,TGCAGTGCCCCGTGTGAGGAAGGCTACACCTTC
TRBJ2-5,-,TRBV4-1,TRBD1,CASSLTGTGGARETQYF,TGCGCCAGCAGCCTAACCGGGACAGGGGGCGCCCGGGAGACCCAGTACTTC
TRBJ2-3,-,TRBV6-1,-,CASSGGVAPSTDTQYF,TGTGCCAGCAGTGGAGGAGTAGCGCCTAGCACAGATACGCAGTATTTT
TRBJ1-6,-,TRBV5-1,TRBD1,CASSSRGGTGFSPLHF,TGCGCCAGCAGCTCCCGAGGGGGCACCGGTTTTTCACCCCTCCACTTT
TRBJ1-1,-,TRBV10-3,-,CAISDRQNWDTEAFF,TGTGCCATCAGTGACCGACAGAATTGGGACACTGAAGCTTTCTTT
TRBJ2-2,-,TRBV9,-,CASSVRLPNTGELFF,TGTGCCAGCAGCGTTCGCTTGCCGAACACCGGGGAGCTGTTTTTT